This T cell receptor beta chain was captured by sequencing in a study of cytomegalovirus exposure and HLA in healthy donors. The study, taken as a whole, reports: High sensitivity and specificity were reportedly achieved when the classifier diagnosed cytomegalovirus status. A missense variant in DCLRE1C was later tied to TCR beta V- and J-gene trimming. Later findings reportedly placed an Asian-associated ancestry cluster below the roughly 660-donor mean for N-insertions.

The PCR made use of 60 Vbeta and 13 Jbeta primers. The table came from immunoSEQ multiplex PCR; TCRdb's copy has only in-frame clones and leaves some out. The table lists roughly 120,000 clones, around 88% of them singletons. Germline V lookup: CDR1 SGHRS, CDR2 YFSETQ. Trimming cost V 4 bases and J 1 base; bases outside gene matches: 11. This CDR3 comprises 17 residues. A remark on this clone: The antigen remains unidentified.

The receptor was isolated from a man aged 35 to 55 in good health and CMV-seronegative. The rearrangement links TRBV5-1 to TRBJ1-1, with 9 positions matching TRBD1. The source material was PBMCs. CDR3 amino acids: CASSRPGTGWPNTEAFF. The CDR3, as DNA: TGCGCCAGCAGCCGTCCCGGGACAGGGTGGCCGAACACTGAAGCTTTCTTT.